This record looks at one TCR beta chain sequence and its context. This specimen belongs to a study of blood T cell repertoires in COVID-19. Study information: COVID-19 samples from acute and convalescent phases originated in the United States, Italy and Spain. T cells, B-cell-depleted T cells, or PBMCs provided the cDNA or gDNA that served as material.

Trimming left V 2 bases short and J 3 bases short, with 12 bases between. Germline V gives CDR1 MNHNY, CDR2 SVGAGI (reference sequence). This CDR3 has 15 residues. In the original analysis: It was from reference gene primer amplification that nucleated cell counts were estimated. The table came from immunoSEQ multiplex PCR; TCRdb's copy has only in-frame clones and leaves some out. The V and J calls and clone size are taken from that table; D and trimming were inferred from the DNA. The table includes 150,000 to 200,000 clones, about 85% detected once. The chain employs TRBV6-6 and TRBJ2-3; perhaps TRBD2 as D (7 bases). The receptor's source is a man in his 60s with active or convalescent COVID-19. Sample: peripheral blood. The CDR3 is CASSYGGGPTDTQYF. Written as DNA, the CDR3 is TGTGCCAGCAGTTACGGGGGGGGGCCGACAGATACGCAGTATTTT.